Listed here are 26 T cell receptor beta chains from one sample, sequenced in a study of blood T cell repertoires in COVID-19 (dated by TCRdb to about 2020). Libraries were constructed by the immunoSEQ multiplex PCR assay. TCRdb carries this immuneACCESS record with in-frame sequences only. Its versions omit some clonotypes, under half of them owing to an unresolved V gene in the studies checked, with the rest unexplained. The sample table contains roughly 150,000 clones; only one count was recorded for about 87% of them. The ten largest make up 3.5% to 5% of the sample. Sequencing was performed on PBMCs or T cells enriched from blood (not recorded which). Every receptor here comes from a man aged 50-59 years in a cohort exposed to, infected with or recovered from COVID-19 (not recorded which).

The chain uses TRBV27 and TRBJ1-4; D is perhaps TRBD1 (6 bases). CDR3 length equals 15 residues. CDR1 is MNHEY, CDR2 SMNVEV, per germline (reference sequence). V was trimmed by 6 bases and J by 1 base, leaving 12 bases between them. The CDR3 DNA follows: TGTGCCAGCAGAGGGGGAGGGAAAACTAATGAAAAACTGTTTTTT. Amino acid sequence: CASRGGGKTNEKLFF.

The count of this clone is one. V usage is TRBV19 and J usage is TRBJ2-4, with 7 positions matching TRBD1. After removal of 4 bases from V and 0 bases from J, the junction contained 6 bases not matched to a gene. Looked up from germline, CDR1 is LNHDA and CDR2 is SQIVND (reference sequence). The CDR3 totals 16 residues. The CDR3 here is CASSTTGVLAKNIQYF. In nucleotides, the CDR3 is TGTGCCAGTAGTACCACAGGGGTTTTAGCCAAAAACATTCAGTACTTC.

The J gene is TRBJ1-3, the V gene TRBV12-5; the D gene is possibly TRBD1 (5 bases). The germline gives CDR1 LGHNT, CDR2 FRNRAP. The germline V and J ends were trimmed by 4 bases and 8 bases, with 15 bases remaining between them. The CDR3 is 14 residues long. The chain's CDR3 is CASGWGIREDTIYF. The CDR3 DNA reads TGTGCTAGTGGTTGGGGAATCAGGGAGGACACCATATATTTT. The whole variable domain, filled in from reference TRBV12-5 and TRBJ1-3, reads DARVTQTPRHKVTEMGQEVTMRCQPILGHNTVFWYRQTMMQGLELLAYFRNRAPLDDSGMPKDRFSAEMPDATLATLKIQPSEPRDSAVYFCASGWGIREDTIYFGEGSWLTVV.

V usage is TRBV9 and J usage is TRBJ2-2, with a weak D call TRBD1 (6 bases). This CDR3 contains 14 residues. Trimming shortened V by 3 bases and J by 3 bases, and 9 bases separated the two germline ends. Germline V gives CDR1 SGDLS, CDR2 YYNGEE. Here the CDR3 DNA reads TGTGCCAGCAGCGGCTGGACAGACACCGGGGAGCTGTTTTTT. Its translation: CASSGWTDTGELFF.

The rearrangement joins TRBV2 to TRBJ2-3; a possible D gene is TRBD2 (5 bases). CDR1 is SNHLY and CDR2 is FYNNEI in the germline V gene. V gave up 4 bases and J gave up 2 bases, with 7 bases separating them. There are 13 residues in the CDR3. The DNA of the CDR3 is TGTGCCAGCAGTGGGGAGTTCACAGATACGCAGTATTTT. This translates into CASSGEFTDTQYF.

This sequence joins TRBV5-6 and TRBJ2-7; possibly TRBD2 for D (5 bases). Germline values: CDR1 SGHDT, CDR2 YYEEEE. The CDR3 extends over 14 amino acids. V was shortened by 1 base and J by 2 bases, with 10 bases between the two germline ends. CDR3 nucleotide sequence: TGTGCCAGCAGCTTGCGGGCGGGCGCCTACGAGCAGTACTTC. Its translation: CASSLRAGAYEQYF.

This chain connects TRBV7-9 to TRBJ2-1; D is possibly TRBD1 (5 bases). The CDR3 length is 14 residues. Germline V lookup: CDR1 SEHNR, CDR2 FQNEAQ (reference sequence). V was pared by 4 bases and J by 7 bases, with 14 bases between. DNA for the CDR3: TGTGCCAGCAGCTCGACAAAAGACAGAAATGAGCAGTTCTTC. It yields the protein CASSSTKDRNEQFF.

The CDR3 DNA reads as TGTGCCAGCAGTTATAAGCGGGGGGAGCCCTACGAGCAGTACTTC. It is translated as CASSYKRGEPYEQYF. The chain links TRBV6-7 to TRBJ2-7, with TRBD2 matching over 9 bases. TRBV6-7 counts as an open reading frame of uncertain function. V gave up 3 bases and J gave up 2 bases; unmatched junction bases: 5. The CDR3 length is 15 residues.

V usage is TRBV30 and J usage is TRBJ2-3, with D uncertain. Germline V gene lookup returns CDR1 GTSNPN and CDR2 SVGIG (reference sequence). This CDR3 has 11 amino acids. V lost 2 bases and J 4 bases, leaving 4 bases between the germline ends. The DNA of the CDR3 is TGTGCCTGGAGTTCCGCAGATACGCAGTATTTT. It translates to CAWSSADTQYF.

Only one count was recorded for this clone. The V gene is TRBV9, the J gene TRBJ2-2; 9 bases are shared with TRBD2. The CDR3 loop spans 19 amino acids. The germline gives CDR1 SGDLS, CDR2 YYNGEE. V gave up 0 bases and J gave up 2 bases; unmatched junction bases: 11. CDR3 sequence reads: CASSVAPTPLAGNTGELFF. CDR3 in DNA: TGTGCCAGCAGCGTAGCCCCCACCCCGCTAGCGGGAAACACCGGGGAGCTGTTTTTT. Based on the CDR3 plus reference TRBV9 and TRBJ2-2, the full variable domain is DSGVTQTPKHLITATGQRVTLRCSPRSGDLSVYWYQQSLDQGLQFLIQYYNGEERAKGNILERFSAQQFPDLHSELNLSSLELGDSALYFCASSVAPTPLAGNTGELFFGEGSRLTVL.

The chain employs TRBV11-2 and TRBJ1-1, with D possibly matching TRBD1 (6 bases). Trimming cost V 4 bases and J 3 bases, with 15 bases left between them. CDR1 and CDR2 from the germline V gene are SGHAT and FQNNGV. The CDR3 spans 15 residues. CDR3 coding DNA: TGTGCCAGCAGCTCTGAGGGGGTTATGGACACTGAAGCTTTCTTT. As protein: CASSSEGVMDTEAFF.

J is TRBJ2-7 and V is TRBV30, with TRBD1 identical over 8 bases. Germline CDR1 reads GTSNPN; CDR2 reads SVGIG (reference sequence). The CDR3 length is 14 residues. J gave up 3 bases and V 3 bases, and 7 bases lay outside the gene matches. The CDR3: CAWSDSDRDYEQYF. DNA for the CDR3: TGTGCCTGGAGCGATTCGGACAGGGACTACGAGCAGTACTTC.

The sample holds a few counts of this clone. The chain uses TRBV3-1 (or the pseudogene TRBV3-2) and TRBJ2-7; D unresolved. The V gene's germline CDR1 is LGHDT and CDR2 YNNKEL (reference sequence). The CDR3 extends over 14 amino acids. Trimming left V 1 base short and J 3 bases short, with 10 bases between. CDR3: CASSQAPRFYEQYF. CDR3 sequence (DNA): TGTGCCAGCAGCCAAGCCCCACGGTTCTACGAGCAGTACTTC.

The genes are TRBV7-2 and TRBJ1-5; the D gene is possibly TRBD1 (5 bases). CDR1 SGHTA and CDR2 FQGNSA come from the germline V gene. Between the trimmed V and J ends, which lost 2 bases and 4 bases, there was a span of 15 bases. CDR3 size: 16 residues. CDR3 loop: CASSLRAGGRNQPQHF. In nucleotides, the CDR3 is TGTGCCAGCAGCTTAAGGGCGGGGGGTAGGAATCAGCCCCAGCATTTT.

This chain joins TRBV7-2 and TRBJ2-3; D is uncertain. Germline V gene sequence: CDR1 SGHTA, CDR2 FQGNSA. Trimming pared 7 bases from V and 5 bases from J, leaving 16 bases between. The CDR3 length is 14 residues. The CDR3: CASNRLGRQDTQYF. DNA for the CDR3: TGTGCCAGCAATCGGTTGGGCAGGCAAGATACGCAGTATTTT.

V usage is TRBV12-5 and J usage is TRBJ1-2; possibly TRBD1 for D (6 bases). With 5 bases removed from V and 4 bases from J, the gap between germline ends came to 11 bases. The CDR3 length is 13 residues. The germline gives CDR1 LGHNT, CDR2 FRNRAP. The CDR3 nucleotides read TGTGCTAGTGGTCTTACAGGGCCCTATGGCTACACCTTC. This encodes CASGLTGPYGYTF.

The chain has TRBV18 and TRBJ2-7; 8 bases fit TRBD1. This CDR3 region has 16 residues. The V gene's germline CDR1 is KGHSH and CDR2 LQKENI. Unmatched junction bases numbered 10, after V lost 4 bases and J lost 2 bases. CDR3 nucleotide sequence: TGTGCCAGCTCACGCGCGCCGGGACAGGAAGCCTACGAGCAGTACTTC. Its protein product is CASSRAPGQEAYEQYF.

This chain joins TRBV12-3 or TRBV12-4 and TRBJ1-1, with no clear D. The V end was cut by 8 bases, the J end by 2 bases, with 12 bases between. The CDR3 runs 13 residues. This chain's CDR3 is CASGLAINTEAFF. CDR3 DNA sequence: TGTGCCAGCGGACTGGCTATAAACACTGAAGCTTTCTTT.

The chain couples TRBV7-2 to TRBJ1-1; D may be TRBD1 (5 bases). The germline V gene encodes CDR1 SGHTA and CDR2 FQGNSA. V shed 1 base and J shed 0 bases, with 12 bases lying between them. The CDR3 runs to 16 residues. CDR3 nucleotide sequence: TGTGCCAGCAGCTTAGGGGGGACTCTCATGAACACTGAAGCTTTCTTT. Translation: CASSLGGTLMNTEAFF.

This sequence joins TRBV25-1 and TRBJ2-1; TRBD1 matches at 8 bases. The germline V gene has CDR1 MGHDK and CDR2 SYGVNS. Trimming took 10 bases from V and 8 from J; bases not matched to a gene: 4. This CDR3 is 11 amino acids long. The CDR3 DNA is TGTGCCACCGCAGGGGGCTATGAGCAGTTCTTC. It is translated as CATAGGYEQFF.

The chain joins TRBV29-1 to TRBJ2-3; a weak D match, TRBD1 (6 bases). The V end was cut by 2 bases, the J end by 3 bases, with 9 bases between. Germline V gene data show CDR1 as SQVTM and CDR2 as ANQGSEA. The CDR3 sequence is 13 residues long. The CDR3 DNA reads as TGCAGCGTTGAACAGGGGCGTACAGATACGCAGTATTTT. Its protein is CSVEQGRTDTQYF.

Turning to this clone: The limits of the CDR3 on the DNA are not certain, so only TCRdb's listed CDR3 is given. The chain employs TRBV12-2 and TRBJ1-4; the D segment call TRBD1 is taken from the table without a DNA check. TRBV12-2 is termed a pseudogene. The CDR3 is 19 residues long, ends included. CDR3 sequence: CASRSPLVGQGTTNEKLFF.

The DNA of the CDR3 is TGTGCCAGTAGTATAAAGGGACTAGCGGGAAGGGAGCAGTACTTC. Protein product: CASSIKGLAGREQYF. The J gene is TRBJ2-7, the V gene TRBV19, with 13 bases that match TRBD2. V shed 2 bases, J shed 7 bases, and the junction held 5 bases outside the gene matches. Germline values: CDR1 LNHDA, CDR2 SQIVND (reference sequence). The CDR3 extends over 15 amino acids.

The chain carries TRBV14 and TRBJ2-5, with 7 bases matching TRBD1. The germline gives CDR1 SGHDN, CDR2 FVKESK. V trimming: 0 bases; J trimming: 7 bases; junction bases outside the gene matches: 5. The CDR3 is 14 amino acids. CDR3 sequence reads: CASSQETGSSTQYF. The CDR3 DNA is TGTGCCAGCAGCCAAGAGACAGGGAGTTCGACCCAGTACTTC. Using reference TRBV14 and TRBJ2-5 for the parts outside the CDR3, the full variable domain is EAGVTQFPSHSVIEKGQTVTLRCDPISGHDNLYWYRRVMGKEIKFLLHFVKESKQDESGMPNNRFLAERTGGTYSTLKVQPAELEDSGVYFCASSQETGSSTQYFGPGTRLLVL.

The chain carries TRBV12-3 or TRBV12-4 and TRBJ2-4; 7 nucleotides agree with TRBD2. V was clipped by 3 bases and J by 8 bases; unmatched bases: 1. This CDR3 has 12 amino acids. This CDR3 is CASSFRGDIQYF. Written as DNA, the CDR3 is TGTGCCAGCAGTTTTCGGGGGGACATTCAGTACTTC.

The chain recombines TRBV5-1 with TRBJ2-1; D gene ambiguous. The CDR3 is 14 amino acids. V was pared by 4 bases and J by 4 bases, with 12 bases between. Per the germline V gene, CDR1 is SGHRS and CDR2 is YFSETQ. This CDR3 is CASSPAGVYNEQFF. CDR3 DNA sequence: TGCGCCAGCAGCCCCGCCGGAGTGTACAATGAGCAGTTCTTC. Combining the CDR3 with reference TRBV5-1 and TRBJ2-1 gives the whole variable domain KAGVTQTPRYLIKTRGQQVTLSCSPISGHRSVSWYQQTPGQGLQFLFEYFSETQRNKGNFPGRFSGRQFSNSRSEMNVSTLELGDSALYLCASSPAGVYNEQFFGPGTRLTVL.